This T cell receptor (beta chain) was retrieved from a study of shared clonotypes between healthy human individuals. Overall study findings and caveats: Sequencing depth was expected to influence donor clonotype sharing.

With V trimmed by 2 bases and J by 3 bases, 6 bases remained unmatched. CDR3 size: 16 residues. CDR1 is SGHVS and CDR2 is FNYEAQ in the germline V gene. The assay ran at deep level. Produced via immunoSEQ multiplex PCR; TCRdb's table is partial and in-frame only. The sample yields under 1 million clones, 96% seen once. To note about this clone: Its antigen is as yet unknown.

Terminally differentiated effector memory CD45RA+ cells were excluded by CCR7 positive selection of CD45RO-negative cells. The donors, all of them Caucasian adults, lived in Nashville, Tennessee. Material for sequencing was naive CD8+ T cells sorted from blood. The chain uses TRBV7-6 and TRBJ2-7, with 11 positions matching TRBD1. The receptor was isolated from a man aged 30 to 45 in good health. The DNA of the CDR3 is TGTGCCAGCAGCTTACGGGACAGGGGGGCCCTCTACGAGCAGTACTTC. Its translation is CASSLRDRGALYEQYF.